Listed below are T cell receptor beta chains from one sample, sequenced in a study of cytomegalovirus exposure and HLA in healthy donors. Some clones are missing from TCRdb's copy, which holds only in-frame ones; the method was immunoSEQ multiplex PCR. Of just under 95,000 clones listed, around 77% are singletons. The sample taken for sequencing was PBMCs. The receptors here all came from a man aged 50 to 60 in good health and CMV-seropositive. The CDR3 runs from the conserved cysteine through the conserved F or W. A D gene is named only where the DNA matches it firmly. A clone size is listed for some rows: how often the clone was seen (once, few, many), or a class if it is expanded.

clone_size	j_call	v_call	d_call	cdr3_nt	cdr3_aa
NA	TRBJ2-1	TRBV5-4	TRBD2	TGTGCCAGCAGCTTGGTGGGTAGCGGGGGCTTCGGGGGCTACAATGAGCAGTTCTTC	CASSLVGSGGFGGYNEQFF
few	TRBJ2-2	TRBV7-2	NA	TGTGCCAGCAGCTTAGCGCAGGTTACCATGAACACCGGGGAGCTGTTTTTT	CASSLAQVTMNTGELFF
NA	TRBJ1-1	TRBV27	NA	TGTGCCAGCAGTTTTGGCACCAGGGGGAACACTGAAGCTTTCTTT	CASSFGTRGNTEAFF
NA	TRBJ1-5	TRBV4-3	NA	TGCGCCAGCAGCCAAGAGAGAGGCAATCAGCCCCAGCATTTT	CASSQERGNQPQHF
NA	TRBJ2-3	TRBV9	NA	TGTGCCAGCAGCGTAACACACACAGATACGCAGTATTTT	CASSVTHTDTQYF
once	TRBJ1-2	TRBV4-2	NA	NA	CASSPEVGQGNYGYPF
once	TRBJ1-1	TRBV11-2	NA	TGTGCCAGCACCTTCCAGGGTGGCGCTGAAGCTTTCTTT	CASTFQGGAEAFF
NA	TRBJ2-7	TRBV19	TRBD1	TGTGCCAGTAGGGCGGGACAGGGGTACGAGCAGTACTTC	CASRAGQGYEQYF
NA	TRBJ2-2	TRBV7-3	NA	TGTGCCAGCAGCTTACAGGCTCCGTCGGACACCGGGGAGCTGTTTTTT	CASSLQAPSDTGELFF
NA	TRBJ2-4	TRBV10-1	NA	TGCGCCACCACCGCCCTACCGGGACTCTACAAAAACATTCAGTACTTC	CATTALPGLYKNIQYF
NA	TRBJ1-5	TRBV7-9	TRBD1	TGTGCCAGCAGCCAGGGACAGGGTCAGCCCCAGCATTTT	CASSQGQGQPQHF
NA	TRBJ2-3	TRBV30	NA	TGTGCCTGGGCGCAGGGGAACACAGATACGCAGTATTTT	CAWAQGNTDTQYF
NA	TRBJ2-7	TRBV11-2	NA	TGTGCCAGCAGCTTATCCGGGTACGAGCAGTACTTC	CASSLSGYEQYF
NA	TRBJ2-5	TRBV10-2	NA	TGCGCCAGCAGTTATGGAGTAGCTCTATTTCAAGAGACCCAGTACTTC	CASSYGVALFQETQYF
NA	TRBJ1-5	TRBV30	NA	TGTGCCTGGAGTGTACTCGGCACAGGAGACAATCAGCCCCAGCATTTT	CAWSVLGTGDNQPQHF
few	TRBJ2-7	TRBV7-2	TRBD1	TGTGCCAGCAGCCTTGGGACAGGACTCTACGAGCAGTACTTC	CASSLGTGLYEQYF
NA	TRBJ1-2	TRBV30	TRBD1	TGTGCCTGGAGCGAACCGACAGGGCGCGCCTATGGCTACCCCTTC	CAWSEPTGRAYGYPF
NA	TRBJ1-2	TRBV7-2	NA	TGTGCCAGCAGCTCACTAGAACAGTACTATGGCTACACCTTC	CASSSLEQYYGYTF
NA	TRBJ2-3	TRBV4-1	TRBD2	TGCGCCAGCAGCCACACTTACGGGGGGGCGGATTGGGATACGCAGTATTTT	CASSHTYGGADWDTQYF
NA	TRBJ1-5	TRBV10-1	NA	TGCGCCAGCAGTGGGCCCGACAAAAACCTAGCATGCAATCAGCCCCAGCATTTT	CASSGPDKNLACNQPQHF
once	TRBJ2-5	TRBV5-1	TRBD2	TGCGCCAGCAGCCCCACGACTAGCGGGGGTTCCGGGGCCCAGTACTTC	CASSPTTSGGSGAQYF
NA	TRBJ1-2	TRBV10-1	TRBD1	TGCGCCAGCAGTGAGTCCGGGACAGCTAACTATGGCTACACCTTC	CASSESGTANYGYTF
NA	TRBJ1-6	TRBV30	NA	TGTGCCTGGAGCCAGGGGTCAAGCTATAATTCACCCCTCCACTTT	CAWSQGSSYNSPLHF
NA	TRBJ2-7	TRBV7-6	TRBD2	TGTGCCAGCAGCCCCCCGGGGGGCGAGCAGTACTTC	CASSPPGGEQYF
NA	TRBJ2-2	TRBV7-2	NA	TGTGCCAGCAGCTTAGTTTGGCAGGCCTACACCGGGGAGCTGTTTTTT	CASSLVWQAYTGELFF
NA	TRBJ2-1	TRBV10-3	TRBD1	TGTGCCATCAGTAAGGACAGGGTAGGTGAGCAGTTCTTC	CAISKDRVGEQFF
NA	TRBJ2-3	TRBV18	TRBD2	TGTGCCAGCTCACCACCGGGACTAGCGGGGGGGCCGGCGGCAGATACGCAGTATTTT	CASSPPGLAGGPAADTQYF
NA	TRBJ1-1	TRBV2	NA	TGTGCCAGCAGTGAAGTGGCAGGGCTTGTGAACACTGAAGCTTTCTTT	CASSEVAGLVNTEAFF
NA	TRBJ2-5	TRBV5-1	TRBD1	TGCGCCAGCAGGCCCGGGACAGGGGAAGGGACCCAGTACTTC	CASRPGTGEGTQYF
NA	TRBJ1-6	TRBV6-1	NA	TGTGCCAGCAGTGAGTCCGAGCGGCCCCTCAACTTT	CASSESERPLNF
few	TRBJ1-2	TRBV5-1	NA	TGCGCCAGCAGCTTTACAGGTCTGGACTATGGCTACACCTTC	CASSFTGLDYGYTF
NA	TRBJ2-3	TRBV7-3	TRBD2	TGTGCCAGCAGCTTATGGGGGGGTTCGGAAGATACGCAGTATTTT	CASSLWGGSEDTQYF
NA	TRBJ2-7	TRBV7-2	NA	TGTGCCAGCAGCTTAGCAGAGGGTACGAGGCACGAGCAGTACTTC	CASSLAEGTRHEQYF
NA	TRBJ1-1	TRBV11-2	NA	TGTGCCAGCAGCCTTGCGGAGGCTAGGACTGAAGCTTTCTTT	CASSLAEARTEAFF
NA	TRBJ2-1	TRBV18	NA	TGTGCCAGCTCACCACCGTCCCAGGGTGGGAATGAGCAGTTCTTC	CASSPPSQGGNEQFF
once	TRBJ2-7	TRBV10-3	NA	TGTGCCACCAACGGGGCCTACGAGCAGTACTTC	CATNGAYEQYF
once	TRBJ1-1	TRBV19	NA	TGTGCCAGTAGGAAACAGGGAGGGCCGCGGACTGAAGCTTTCTTT	CASRKQGGPRTEAFF
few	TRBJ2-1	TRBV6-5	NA	TGTGCCAGCAGCCTCGGGACTCAGTACAATGAGCAGTTCTTC	CASSLGTQYNEQFF
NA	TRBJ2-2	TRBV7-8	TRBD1	TGTGCCAGCAGCCAAACAGGGGTTGGGACCGGGGAGCTGTTTTTT	CASSQTGVGTGELFF
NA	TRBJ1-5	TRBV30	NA	TGTGCCTGGACCGCAGGGTCTGACAATCAGCCCCAGAATTTT	CAWTAGSDNQPQNF
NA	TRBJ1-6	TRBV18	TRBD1	TGTGCCAGCTCACCGTCCAGGGGGCGAGCAAATTCACCCCTCCACTTT	CASSPSRGRANSPLHF
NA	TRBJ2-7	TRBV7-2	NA	TGTGCCAGCAGCTTCGGCAGGGTATACGAGCAGTACTTC	CASSFGRVYEQYF
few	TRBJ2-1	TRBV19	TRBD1	TGTGCCAGTAGGACAGGGTCACCCTCCTACAATGAGCAGTTCTTC	CASRTGSPSYNEQFF
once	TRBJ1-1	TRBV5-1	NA	TGCGCCAGCAGACCTGAGGCTCAAGAAGCTTTCTTT	CASRPEAQEAFF
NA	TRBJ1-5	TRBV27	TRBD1	TGTGCCAGCAAGGGACAGGGCTATCAGCCCCAGCATTTT	CASKGQGYQPQHF
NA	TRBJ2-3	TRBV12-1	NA	TGTGCCAGCAGCTTTGATTCCCTGGACACTCCCCCTAGCACAGATACGCAGTATTTT	CASSFDSLDTPPSTDTQYF